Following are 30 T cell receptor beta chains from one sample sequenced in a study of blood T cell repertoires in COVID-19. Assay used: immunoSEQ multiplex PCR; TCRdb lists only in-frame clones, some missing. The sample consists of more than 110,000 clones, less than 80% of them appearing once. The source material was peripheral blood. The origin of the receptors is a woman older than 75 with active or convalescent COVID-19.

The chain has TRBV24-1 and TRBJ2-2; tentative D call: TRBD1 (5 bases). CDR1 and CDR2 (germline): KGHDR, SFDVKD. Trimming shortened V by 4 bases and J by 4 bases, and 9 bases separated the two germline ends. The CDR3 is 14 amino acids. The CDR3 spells CATSDRARTGELFF. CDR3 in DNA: TGTGCCACCAGTGACAGGGCGCGCACCGGGGAGCTGTTTTTT.

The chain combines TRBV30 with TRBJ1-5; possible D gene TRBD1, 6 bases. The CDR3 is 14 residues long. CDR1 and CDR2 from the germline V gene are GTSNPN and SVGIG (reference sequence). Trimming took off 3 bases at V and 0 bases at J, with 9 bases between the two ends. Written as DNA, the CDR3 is TGTGCCTGGAGCACGGGACATAGCAATCAGCCCCAGCATTTT. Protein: CAWSTGHSNQPQHF.

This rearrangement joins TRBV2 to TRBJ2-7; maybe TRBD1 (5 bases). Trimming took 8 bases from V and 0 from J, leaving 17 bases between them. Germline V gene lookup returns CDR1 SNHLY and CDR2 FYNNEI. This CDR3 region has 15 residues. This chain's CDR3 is CASSKTGPPSYEQYF. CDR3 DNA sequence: TGTGCCAGCTCAAAAACAGGACCCCCCTCCTACGAGCAGTACTTC.

The CDR3 nucleotides read TGCGCCAGCAGTCAGGTGGGACAGAACACAGATACGCAGTATTTT. It yields the protein CASSQVGQNTDTQYF. The chain recombines TRBV23-1 with TRBJ2-3; TRBD1 matches 7 bases. TRBV23-1 is treated as an ORF (open reading frame) with a function not yet certain. V lost 3 bases, J lost 2 bases, and 5 bases stayed unmatched. The CDR3 is 15 amino acids.

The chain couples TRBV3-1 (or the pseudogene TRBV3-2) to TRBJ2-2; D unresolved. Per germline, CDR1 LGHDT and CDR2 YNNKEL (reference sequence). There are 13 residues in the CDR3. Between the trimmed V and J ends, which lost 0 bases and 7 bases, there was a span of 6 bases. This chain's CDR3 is CASSQDIGGELFF. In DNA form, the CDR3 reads TGTGCCAGCAGCCAAGATATCGGCGGGGAGCTGTTTTTT.

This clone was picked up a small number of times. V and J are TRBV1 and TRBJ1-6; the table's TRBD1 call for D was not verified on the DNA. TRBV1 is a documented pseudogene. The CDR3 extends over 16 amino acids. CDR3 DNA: TGCACCAGCAGCTCGCACTTTCAGGGGTCTACTTCACCCCTCCACTTT. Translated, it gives CTSSSHFQGSTSPLHF.

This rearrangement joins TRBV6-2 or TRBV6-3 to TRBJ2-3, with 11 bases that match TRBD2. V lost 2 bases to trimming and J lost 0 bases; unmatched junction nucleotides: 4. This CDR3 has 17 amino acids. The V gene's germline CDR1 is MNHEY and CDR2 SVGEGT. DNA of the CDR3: TGTGCCAGCAGTTACGGGGCTAGCGGGGGGAGCACAGATACGCAGTATTTT. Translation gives CASSYGASGGSTDTQYF.

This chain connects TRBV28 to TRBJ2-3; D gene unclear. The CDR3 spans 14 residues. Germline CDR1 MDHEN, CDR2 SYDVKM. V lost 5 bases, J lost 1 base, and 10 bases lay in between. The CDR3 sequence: CASSLQRRTDTQYF. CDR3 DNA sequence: TGTGCCAGCAGTCTCCAGCGACGCACAGATACGCAGTATTTT.

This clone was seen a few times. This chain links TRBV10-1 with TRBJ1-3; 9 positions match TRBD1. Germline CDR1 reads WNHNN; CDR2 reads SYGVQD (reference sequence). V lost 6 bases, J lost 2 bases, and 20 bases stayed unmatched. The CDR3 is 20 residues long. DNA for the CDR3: TGCGCCAGCAGAGAACCCCCGGGGACAGGGTACTTTAGGACTGGAAACACCATATATTTT. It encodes CASREPPGTGYFRTGNTIYF.

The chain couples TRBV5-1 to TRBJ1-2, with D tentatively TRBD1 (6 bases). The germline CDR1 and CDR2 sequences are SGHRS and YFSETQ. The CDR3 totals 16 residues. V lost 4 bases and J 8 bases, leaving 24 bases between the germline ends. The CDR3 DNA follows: TGCGCCAGCAGCCTAACCCCTGGACAGAGCTACGGCGGCTACACCTTC. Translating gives CASSLTPGQSYGGYTF.

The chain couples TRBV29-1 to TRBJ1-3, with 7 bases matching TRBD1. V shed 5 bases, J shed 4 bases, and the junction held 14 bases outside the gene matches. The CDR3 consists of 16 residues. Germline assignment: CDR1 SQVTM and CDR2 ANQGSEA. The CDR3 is CSVSYTSGQTGNTIYF. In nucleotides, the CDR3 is TGCAGCGTTTCTTATACATCGGGACAGACCGGAAACACCATATATTTT.

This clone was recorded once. The CDR3 sequence: CAISIGGPGQETQYF. The DNA for the CDR3 is TGTGCCATCAGCATCGGGGGGCCGGGGCAAGAGACCCAGTACTTC. The chain recombines TRBV10-3 with TRBJ2-5; D might be TRBD2 (7 bases). The germline V and J ends were trimmed by 6 bases and 2 bases, with 16 bases remaining between them. The CDR3 is 15 residues long. CDR1 and CDR2 (germline): ENHRY, SYGVKD.

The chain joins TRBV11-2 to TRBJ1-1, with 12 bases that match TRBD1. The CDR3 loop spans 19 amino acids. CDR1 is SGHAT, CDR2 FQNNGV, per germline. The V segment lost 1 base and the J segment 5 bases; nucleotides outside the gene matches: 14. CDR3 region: CASSLVGVGTGGFFTEAFF. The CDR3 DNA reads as TGTGCCAGCAGCTTAGTAGGGGTCGGGACAGGGGGCTTCTTTACTGAAGCTTTCTTT. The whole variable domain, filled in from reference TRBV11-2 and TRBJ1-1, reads EAGVAQSPRYKIIEKRQSVAFWCNPISGHATLYWYQQILGQGPKLLIQFQNNGVVDDSQLPKDRFSAERLKGVDSTLKIQPAKLEDSAVYLCASSLVGVGTGGFFTEAFFGQGTRLTVV.

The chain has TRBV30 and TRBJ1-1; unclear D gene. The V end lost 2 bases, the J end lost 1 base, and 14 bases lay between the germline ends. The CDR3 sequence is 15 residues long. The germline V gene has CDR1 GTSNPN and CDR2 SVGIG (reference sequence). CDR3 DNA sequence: TGTGCCTGGAGTCCGCCGGGATCGGGGAACACTGAAGCTTTCTTT. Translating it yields CAWSPPGSGNTEAFF.

The DNA of the CDR3 is TGCGCCAGCAGCACCTCCGGGACAGGAAATGAAAAACTGTTTTTT. Residues: CASSTSGTGNEKLFF. The chain is built from TRBV5-1 and TRBJ1-4; 8 nucleotides agree with TRBD1. The CDR3 spans 15 residues. Germline V gives CDR1 SGHRS, CDR2 YFSETQ. Unmatched junction bases numbered 7, after V lost 4 bases and J lost 5 bases.

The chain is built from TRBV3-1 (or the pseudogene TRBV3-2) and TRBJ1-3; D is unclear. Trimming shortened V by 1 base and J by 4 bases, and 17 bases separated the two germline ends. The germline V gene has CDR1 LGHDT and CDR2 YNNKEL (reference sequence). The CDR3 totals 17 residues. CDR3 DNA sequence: TGTGCCAGCAGCCAAGCACCATTGCCCTTGGCAGGAAACACCATATATTTT. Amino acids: CASSQAPLPLAGNTIYF.

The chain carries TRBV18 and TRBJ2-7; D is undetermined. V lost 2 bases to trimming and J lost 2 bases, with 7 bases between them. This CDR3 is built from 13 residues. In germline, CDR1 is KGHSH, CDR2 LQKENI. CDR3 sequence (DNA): TGTGCCAGCTCACCAACACAAACCTACGAGCAGTACTTC. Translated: CASSPTQTYEQYF. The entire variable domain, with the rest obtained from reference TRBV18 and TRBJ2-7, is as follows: NAGVMQNPRHLVRRRGQEARLRCSPMKGHSHVYWYRQLPEEGLKFMVYLQKENIIDESGMPKERFSAEFPKEGPSILRIQQVVRGDSAAYFCASSPTQTYEQYFGPGTRLTVT.

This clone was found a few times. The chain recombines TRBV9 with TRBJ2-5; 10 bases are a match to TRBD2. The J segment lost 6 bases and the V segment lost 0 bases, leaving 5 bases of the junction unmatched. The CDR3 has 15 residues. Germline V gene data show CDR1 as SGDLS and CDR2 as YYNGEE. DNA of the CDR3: TGTGCCAGCAGCGTAGATACTAGCGGGACGAAGACCCAGTACTTC. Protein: CASSVDTSGTKTQYF.

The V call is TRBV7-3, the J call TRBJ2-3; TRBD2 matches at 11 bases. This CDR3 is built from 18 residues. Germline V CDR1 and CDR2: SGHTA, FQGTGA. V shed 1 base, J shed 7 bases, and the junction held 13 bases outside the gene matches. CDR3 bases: TGTGCCAGCAGCTTAAACGCCCCCACACTAGCGGGGGTAAATACGCAGTATTTT. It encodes CASSLNAPTLAGVNTQYF.

In DNA form, the CDR3 reads TGTGCCAGCAGCTATCGGGGAACGAACACTGAAGCTTTCTTT. This sequence encodes CASSYRGTNTEAFF. V gene TRBV7-9 combines with J gene TRBJ1-1; D is unresolved. The length of the CDR3 is 14 residues. Germline CDR1 reads SEHNR; CDR2 reads FQNEAQ (reference sequence). Trimming took off 4 bases at V and 1 base at J, with 10 bases between the two ends. Full variable domain (missing parts from reference TRBV7-9 and TRBJ1-1): DTGVSQNPRHKITKRGQNVTFRCDPISEHNRLYWYRQTLGQGPEFLTYFQNEAQLEKSRLLSDRFSAERPKGSFSTLEIQRTEQGDSAMYLCASSYRGTNTEAFFGQGTRLTVV.

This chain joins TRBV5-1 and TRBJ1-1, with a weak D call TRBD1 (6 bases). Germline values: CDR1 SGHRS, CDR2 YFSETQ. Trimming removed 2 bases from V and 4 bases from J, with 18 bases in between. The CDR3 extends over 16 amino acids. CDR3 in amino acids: CASSFGGGRVRTEAFF. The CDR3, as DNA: TGCGCCAGCAGCTTCGGCGGGGGGCGTGTGCGCACTGAAGCTTTCTTT.

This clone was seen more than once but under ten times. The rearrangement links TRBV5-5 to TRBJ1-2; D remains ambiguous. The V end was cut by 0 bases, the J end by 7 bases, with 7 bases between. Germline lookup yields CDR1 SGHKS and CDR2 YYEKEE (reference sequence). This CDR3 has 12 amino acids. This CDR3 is CASSLGGFGYTF. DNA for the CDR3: TGTGCCAGCAGCTTGGGAGGGTTTGGCTACACCTTC.

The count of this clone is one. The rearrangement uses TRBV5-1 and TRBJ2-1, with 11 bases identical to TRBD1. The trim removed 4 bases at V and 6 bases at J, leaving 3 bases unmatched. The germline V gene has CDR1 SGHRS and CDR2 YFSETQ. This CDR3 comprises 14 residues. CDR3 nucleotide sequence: TGCGCCAGCAGCGTAGGGACAGGGGGCAATGAGCAGTTCTTC. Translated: CASSVGTGGNEQFF.

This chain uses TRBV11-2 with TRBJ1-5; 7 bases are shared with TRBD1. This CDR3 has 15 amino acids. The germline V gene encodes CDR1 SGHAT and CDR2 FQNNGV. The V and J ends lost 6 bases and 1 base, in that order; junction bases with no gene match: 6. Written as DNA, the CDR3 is TGTGCCAGCAGTTTGGAGGGGGCAAGCAATCAGCCCCAGCATTTT. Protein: CASSLEGASNQPQHF.

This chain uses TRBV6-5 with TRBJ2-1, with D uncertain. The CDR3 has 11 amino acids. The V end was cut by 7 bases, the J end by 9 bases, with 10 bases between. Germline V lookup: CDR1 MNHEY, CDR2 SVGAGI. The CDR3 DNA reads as TGTGCCAGCAACCAAGGCGGTGAGCAGTTCTTC. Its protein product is CASNQGGEQFF.

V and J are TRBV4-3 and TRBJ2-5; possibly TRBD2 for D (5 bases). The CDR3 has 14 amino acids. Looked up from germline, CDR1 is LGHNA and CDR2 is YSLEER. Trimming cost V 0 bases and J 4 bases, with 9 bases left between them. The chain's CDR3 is CASSQEGGSETQYF. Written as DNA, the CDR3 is TGCGCCAGCAGCCAAGAAGGAGGTTCAGAGACCCAGTACTTC.

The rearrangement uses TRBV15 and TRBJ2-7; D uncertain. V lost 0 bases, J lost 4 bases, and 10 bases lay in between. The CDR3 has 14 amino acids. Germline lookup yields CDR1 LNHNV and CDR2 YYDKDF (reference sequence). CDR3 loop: CATSRDYAVYEQYF. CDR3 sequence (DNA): TGTGCCACCAGCAGAGATTATGCGGTTTACGAGCAGTACTTC.

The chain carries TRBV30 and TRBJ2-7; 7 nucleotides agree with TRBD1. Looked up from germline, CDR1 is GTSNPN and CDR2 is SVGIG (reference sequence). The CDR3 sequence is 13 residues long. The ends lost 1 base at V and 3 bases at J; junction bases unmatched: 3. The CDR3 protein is CAWSARDSYEQYF. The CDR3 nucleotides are TGTGCCTGGAGTGCAAGGGACAGCTACGAGCAGTACTTC.

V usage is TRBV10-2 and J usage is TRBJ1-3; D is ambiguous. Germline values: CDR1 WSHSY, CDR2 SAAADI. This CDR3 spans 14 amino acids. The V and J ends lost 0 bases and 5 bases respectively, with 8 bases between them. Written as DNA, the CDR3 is TGCGCCAGCAGTGAGTCGGGCAGCAGAAACACCATATATTTT. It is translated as CASSESGSRNTIYF.

The CDR3 coding sequence is TGTGCCAGCAGCCAAGAACACAGGGGAACAGATACGCAGTATTTT. Its protein is CASSQEHRGTDTQYF. The chain links TRBV3-1 (or the pseudogene TRBV3-2) to TRBJ2-3, with TRBD1 identical over 7 bases. The CDR3 contains 15 residues. V dropped 0 bases and J dropped 3; count of bases not matched to a gene: 3. Germline V gene data show CDR1 as LGHDT and CDR2 as YNNKEL (reference sequence).